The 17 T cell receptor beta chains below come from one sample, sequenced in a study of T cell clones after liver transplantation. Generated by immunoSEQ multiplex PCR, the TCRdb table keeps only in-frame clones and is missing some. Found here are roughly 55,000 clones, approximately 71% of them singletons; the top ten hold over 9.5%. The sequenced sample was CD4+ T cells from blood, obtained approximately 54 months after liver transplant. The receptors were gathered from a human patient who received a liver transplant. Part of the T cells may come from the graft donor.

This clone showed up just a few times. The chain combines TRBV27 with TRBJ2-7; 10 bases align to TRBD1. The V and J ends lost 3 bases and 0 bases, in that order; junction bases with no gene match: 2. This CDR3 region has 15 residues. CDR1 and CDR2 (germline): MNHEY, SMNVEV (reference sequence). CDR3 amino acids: CASSLRDRGSYEQYF. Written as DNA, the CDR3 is TGTGCCAGCAGTTTGAGGGACAGGGGCTCCTACGAGCAGTACTTC.

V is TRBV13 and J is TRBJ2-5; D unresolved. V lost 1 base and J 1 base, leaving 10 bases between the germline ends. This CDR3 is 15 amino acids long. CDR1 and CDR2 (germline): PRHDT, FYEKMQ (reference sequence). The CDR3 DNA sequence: TGTGCCAGCAGCTTAGAGGTGGTCGGCCAAGAGACCCAGTACTTC. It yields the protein CASSLEVVGQETQYF.

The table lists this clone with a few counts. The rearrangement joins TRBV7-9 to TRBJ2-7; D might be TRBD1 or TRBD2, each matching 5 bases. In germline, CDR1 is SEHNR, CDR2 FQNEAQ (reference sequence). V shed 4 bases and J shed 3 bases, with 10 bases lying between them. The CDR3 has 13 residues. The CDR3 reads CASSSGRIYEQYF. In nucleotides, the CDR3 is TGTGCCAGCAGCTCGGGACGGATCTACGAGCAGTACTTC.

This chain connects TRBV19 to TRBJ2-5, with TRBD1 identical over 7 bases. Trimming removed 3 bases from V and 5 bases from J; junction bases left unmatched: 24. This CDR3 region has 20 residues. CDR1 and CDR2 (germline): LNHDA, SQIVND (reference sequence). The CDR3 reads CASSISRSGDRLNTRETQYF. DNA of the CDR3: TGTGCCAGTAGTATTTCGCGGAGTGGGGACAGACTCAATACAAGGGAGACCCAGTACTTC.

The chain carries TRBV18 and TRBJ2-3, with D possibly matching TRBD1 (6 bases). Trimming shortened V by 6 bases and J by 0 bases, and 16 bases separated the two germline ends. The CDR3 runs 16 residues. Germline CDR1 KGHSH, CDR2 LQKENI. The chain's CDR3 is CASSPLSGASTDTQYF. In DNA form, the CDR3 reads TGTGCCAGCTCCCCTCTCTCAGGGGCAAGCACAGATACGCAGTATTTT.

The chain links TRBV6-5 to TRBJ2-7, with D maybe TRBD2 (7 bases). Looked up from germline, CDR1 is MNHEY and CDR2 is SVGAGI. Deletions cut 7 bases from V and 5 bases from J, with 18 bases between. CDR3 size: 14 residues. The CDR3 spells CASTPGGRGNEQYF. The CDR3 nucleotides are TGTGCCAGCACTCCCGGGGGGCGCGGGAACGAGCAGTACTTC.

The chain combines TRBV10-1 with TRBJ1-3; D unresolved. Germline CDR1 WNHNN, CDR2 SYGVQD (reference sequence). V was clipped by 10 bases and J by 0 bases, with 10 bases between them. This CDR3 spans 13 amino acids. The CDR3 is CATSKSSGNTIYF. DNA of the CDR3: TGCGCCACCTCAAAGAGCTCTGGAAACACCATATATTTT.

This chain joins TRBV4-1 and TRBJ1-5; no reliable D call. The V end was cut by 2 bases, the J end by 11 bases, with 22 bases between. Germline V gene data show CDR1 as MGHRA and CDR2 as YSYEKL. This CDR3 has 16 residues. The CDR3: CASSQQALRLPSSQHF. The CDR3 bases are TGCGCCAGCAGCCAACAGGCTCTGCGGCTCCCCTCGTCCCAGCATTTT.

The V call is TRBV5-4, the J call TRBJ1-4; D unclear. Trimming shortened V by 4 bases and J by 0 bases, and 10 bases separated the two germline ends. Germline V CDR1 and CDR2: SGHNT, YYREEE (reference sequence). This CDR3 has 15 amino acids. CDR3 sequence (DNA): TGTGCCAGCAGCCCATCCATTGCAACTAATGAAAAACTGTTTTTT. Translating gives CASSPSIATNEKLFF.

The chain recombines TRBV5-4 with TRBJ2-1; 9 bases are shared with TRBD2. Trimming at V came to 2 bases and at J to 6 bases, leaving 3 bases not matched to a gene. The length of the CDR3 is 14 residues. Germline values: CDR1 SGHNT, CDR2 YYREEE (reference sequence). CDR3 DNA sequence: TGTGCCAGCAGCTTACTTAGCGGGGGCAATGAGCAGTTCTTC. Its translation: CASSLLSGGNEQFF.

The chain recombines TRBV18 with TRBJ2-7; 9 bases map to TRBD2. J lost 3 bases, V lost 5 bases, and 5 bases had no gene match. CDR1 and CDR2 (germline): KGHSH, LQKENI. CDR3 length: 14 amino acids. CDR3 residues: CASSYSGGGYEQYF. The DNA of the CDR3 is TGTGCCAGCTCATATAGCGGGGGAGGCTACGAGCAGTACTTC.

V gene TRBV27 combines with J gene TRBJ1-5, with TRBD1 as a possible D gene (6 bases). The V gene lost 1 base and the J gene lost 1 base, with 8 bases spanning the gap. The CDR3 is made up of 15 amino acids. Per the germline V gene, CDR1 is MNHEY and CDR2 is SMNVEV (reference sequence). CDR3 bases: TGTGCCAGCAGTTTATTAGGGGGAAGCAATCAGCCCCAGCATTTT. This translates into CASSLLGGSNQPQHF.

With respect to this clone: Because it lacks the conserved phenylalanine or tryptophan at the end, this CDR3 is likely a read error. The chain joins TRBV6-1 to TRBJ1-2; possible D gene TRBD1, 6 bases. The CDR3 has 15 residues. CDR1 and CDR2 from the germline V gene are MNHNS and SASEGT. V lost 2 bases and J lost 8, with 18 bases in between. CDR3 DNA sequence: TGTGCCAGCAGTGAATCGGCAGGGGCTCTCGTAGGCTACACCCTC. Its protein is CASSESAGALVGYTL.

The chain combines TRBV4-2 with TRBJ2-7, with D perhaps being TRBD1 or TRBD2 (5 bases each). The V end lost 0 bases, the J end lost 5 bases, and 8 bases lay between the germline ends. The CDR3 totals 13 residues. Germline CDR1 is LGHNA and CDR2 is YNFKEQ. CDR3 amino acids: CASSQEWGNEQYF. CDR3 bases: TGTGCCAGCAGCCAAGAATGGGGGAACGAGCAGTACTTC.

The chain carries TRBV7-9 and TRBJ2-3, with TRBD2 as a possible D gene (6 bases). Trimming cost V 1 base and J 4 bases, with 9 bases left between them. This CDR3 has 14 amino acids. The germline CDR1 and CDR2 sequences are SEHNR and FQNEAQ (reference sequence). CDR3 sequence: CASSLVASADTQYF. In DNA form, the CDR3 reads TGTGCCAGCAGCTTAGTTGCTAGCGCAGATACGCAGTATTTT.

CDR3 in amino acids: CASSPRTGTETQYF. CDR3 nucleotide sequence: TGTGCCAGCAGCCCTCGTACAGGCACCGAGACCCAGTACTTC. This sequence joins TRBV9 and TRBJ2-5, with D possibly TRBD1 on 5 matching bases. The germline V gene has CDR1 SGDLS and CDR2 YYNGEE. This CDR3 spans 14 amino acids. Trimming removed 4 bases from V and 5 bases from J, with 15 bases in between.

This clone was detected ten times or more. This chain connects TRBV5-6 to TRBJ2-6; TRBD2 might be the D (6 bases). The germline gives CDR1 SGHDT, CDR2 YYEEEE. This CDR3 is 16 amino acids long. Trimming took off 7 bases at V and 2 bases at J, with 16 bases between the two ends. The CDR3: CASYLGGVAGANVLTF. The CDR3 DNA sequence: TGTGCCAGCTACTTGGGAGGAGTAGCTGGGGCCAACGTCCTGACTTTC.